This TCR beta chain was sequenced for a study of T cell changes during pregnancy in multiple sclerosis. The assay was immunoSEQ multiplex PCR, and TCRdb's table has in-frame clones only and misses some. The sample consists of some 70,000 clones, 92% of them appearing once. For this clone: A read error may produce the germline difference seen at one junction end.

Germline V gene sequence: CDR1 SGHTA, CDR2 FQGNSA. The CDR3 runs 16 residues. This chain links TRBV7-2 with TRBJ2-7; 11 bases are a match to TRBD1. Material: peripheral blood, obtained in the second trimester of pregnancy. The sequence was collected from a female donor in good health, enrolled as a control in a pregnancy study. The CDR3 DNA reads TGCGCCAGCAGCCAAGAAGGTGGGACAGGGGGCTACGAGCAGTACTTC. It is translated as CASSQEGGTGGYEQYF. Complete variable domain (other parts from reference TRBV7-2 and TRBJ2-7): GAGVSQSPSNKVTEKGKDVELRCDPISGHTALYWYRQSLGQGLEFLIYFQGNSAPDKSGLPSDRFSAERTGGSVSTLTIQRTQQEDSAVYLCASSQEGGTGGYEQYFGPGTRLTVT.